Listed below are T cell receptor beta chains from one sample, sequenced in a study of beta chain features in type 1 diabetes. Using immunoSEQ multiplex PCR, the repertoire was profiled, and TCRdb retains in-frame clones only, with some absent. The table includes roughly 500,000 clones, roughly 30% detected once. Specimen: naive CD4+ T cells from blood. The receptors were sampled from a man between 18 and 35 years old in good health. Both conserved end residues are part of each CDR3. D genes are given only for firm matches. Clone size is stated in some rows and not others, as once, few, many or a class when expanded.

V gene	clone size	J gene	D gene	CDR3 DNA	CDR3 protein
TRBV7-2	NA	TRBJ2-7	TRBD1	TGTGCCAGCACTGAATCGGGACAGGGACCCTACGAGCAGTACTTC	CASTESGQGPYEQYF
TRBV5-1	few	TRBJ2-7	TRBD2	TGCGCCAGCAGCCGTTCGGCGGGAGGGCCCTACGAGCAGTACTTC	CASSRSAGGPYEQYF
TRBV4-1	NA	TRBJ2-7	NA	TGCGCCAGCAGCCAATACCATTTGACCGGAGTGGACTACGAGCAGTACTTC	CASSQYHLTGVDYEQYF
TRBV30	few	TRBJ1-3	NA	TGTGCCTGGAGCCGACAGGCTGGAAACACCATATATTTT	CAWSRQAGNTIYF
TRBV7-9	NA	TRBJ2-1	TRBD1	TGTGCCAGCAGCCAAGGACAGGGGTTCGATGAGCAGTTCTTC	CASSQGQGFDEQFF
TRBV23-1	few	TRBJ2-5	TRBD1	TGCGCCAGCAGTCAATCGCCGGACAGGGGTCCTCAAGAGACCCAGTACTTC	CASSQSPDRGPQETQYF
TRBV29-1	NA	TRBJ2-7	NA	TGCAGCGTTGAAGAACAGACGGGGAGTTACGAGCAGTACTTC	CSVEEQTGSYEQYF
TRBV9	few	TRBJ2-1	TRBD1	TGTGCCAGCAGCGTCCGGGACAGGGCAAATGAGCAGTTCTTC	CASSVRDRANEQFF
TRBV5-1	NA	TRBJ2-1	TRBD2	TGCGCCAGCAGCTTGGATCCCGGGACTAGTTATGAGCAGTTCTTC	CASSLDPGTSYEQFF
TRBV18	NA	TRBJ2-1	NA	TGTGCCAGCTCACCAGGAGCGGGCAGCTCCTACAATGAGCAGTTCTTC	CASSPGAGSSYNEQFF
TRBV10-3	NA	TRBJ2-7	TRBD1	TGTGCCATCAGCTCACGGACAGGGGCAGAACCCTACGAGCAGTACTTC	CAISSRTGAEPYEQYF
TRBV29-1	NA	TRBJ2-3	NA	TGCAGCGCCGTGGGACTTACCGATACGCAGTATTTT	CSAVGLTDTQYF
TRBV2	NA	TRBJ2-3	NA	TGTGCCAGCCTGGGGGACCCCAGCGCAGATACGCAGTATTTT	CASLGDPSADTQYF
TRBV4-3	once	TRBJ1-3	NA	TGCGCCAGCAGCCGGCTCGGGGCTCCTGGAAACACCATATATTTT	CASSRLGAPGNTIYF
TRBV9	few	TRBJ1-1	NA	TGTGCCAGCAGTGAAGACTTGAACACTGAAGCTTTCTTT	CASSEDLNTEAFF
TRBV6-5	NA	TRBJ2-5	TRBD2	TGTGCCAGCAGGCTTGGAGTAGGGAGGGGAGAGACCCAGTACTTC	CASRLGVGRGETQYF
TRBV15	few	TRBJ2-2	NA	TGTGCCACCAGCCTTGCGGTGGGGACCGGGGAGCTGTTTTTT	CATSLAVGTGELFF
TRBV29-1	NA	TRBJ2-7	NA	TGCAGCGTTGAAGGCCCGGACGCCTACGAGCAGTACTTC	CSVEGPDAYEQYF
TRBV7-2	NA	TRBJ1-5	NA	NA	CASSLFGPGNQPQHF
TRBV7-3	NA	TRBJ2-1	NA	TGTGCCAGCAGCTTAGATGGCAGGATCAACAATGAGCAGTTCTTC	CASSLDGRINNEQFF
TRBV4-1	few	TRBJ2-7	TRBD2	TGCGCCAGCAGATCAGGCGCAGGGCGGGGGTCCTACGAGCAGTACTTC	CASRSGAGRGSYEQYF
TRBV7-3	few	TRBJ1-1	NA	TGTGCCAGCAGCTTAATAGGGAACACTGAAGCTTTCTTT	CASSLIGNTEAFF
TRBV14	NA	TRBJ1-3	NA	TGTGCCAGCAGCTATCAGGGGATATCTGGAAACACCATATATTTT	CASSYQGISGNTIYF
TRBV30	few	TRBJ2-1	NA	TGTGCCTGGAGTGTACATAGGGTGTACAATGAGCAGTTCTTC	CAWSVHRVYNEQFF
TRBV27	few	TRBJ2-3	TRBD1	TGTGCCAGCAGTTTATGGACGGGACAGGGAAAGTATTTT	CASSLWTGQGKYF
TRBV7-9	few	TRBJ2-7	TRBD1	TGTGCCAGCAGCTTAGGTGGACAGGGCTACGAGCAGTACTTC	CASSLGGQGYEQYF
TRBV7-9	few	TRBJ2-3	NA	TGTGCCAGCAGCTTGGCCGGGACTGGGGAGTATTTT	CASSLAGTGEYF
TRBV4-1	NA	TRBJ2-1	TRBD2	TGCGCCAGCAGCCAAGATGGGACTAGCGGGAGATTTGGCAATGAGCAGTTCTTC	CASSQDGTSGRFGNEQFF
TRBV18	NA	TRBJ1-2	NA	TGTGCCAGCTCACCGACGACAGGTGACTATGGCTACACCTTC	CASSPTTGDYGYTF
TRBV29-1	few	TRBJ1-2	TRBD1	TGCAGCGTCTACCCGGGACAGGGGGAAACTGGCTACACCTTC	CSVYPGQGETGYTF